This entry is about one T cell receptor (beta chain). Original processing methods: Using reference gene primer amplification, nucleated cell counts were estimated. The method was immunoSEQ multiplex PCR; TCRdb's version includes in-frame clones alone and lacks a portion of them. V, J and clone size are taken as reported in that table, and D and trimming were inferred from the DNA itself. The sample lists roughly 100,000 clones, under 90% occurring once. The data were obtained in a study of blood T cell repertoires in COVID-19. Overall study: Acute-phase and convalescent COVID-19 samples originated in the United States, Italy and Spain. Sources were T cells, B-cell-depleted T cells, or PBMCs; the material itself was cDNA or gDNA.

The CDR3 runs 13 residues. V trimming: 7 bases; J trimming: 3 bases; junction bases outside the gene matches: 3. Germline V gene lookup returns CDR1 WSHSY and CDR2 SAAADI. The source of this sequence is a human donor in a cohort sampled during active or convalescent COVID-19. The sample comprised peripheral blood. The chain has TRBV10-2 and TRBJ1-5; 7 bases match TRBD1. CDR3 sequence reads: CASKTGANQPQHF. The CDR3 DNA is TGCGCCAGCAAAACAGGGGCCAATCAGCCCCAGCATTTT.